The 24 T cell receptor beta chains in this list originate from one sample, sequenced in a study of blood T cell repertoires in COVID-19. Measured with immunoSEQ multiplex PCR; TCRdb has only the in-frame clones, and not every one. The table includes 200,000 or so clones, roughly 80% detected once. The sequenced sample was peripheral blood. The receptors originated from a woman in her twenties or thirties with acute or convalescent COVID-19.

The rearrangement uses TRBV27 and TRBJ2-3; possibly TRBD2 for D (5 bases). This CDR3 region has 17 residues. The V end lost 6 bases, the J end lost 2 bases, and 21 bases lay between the germline ends. Per the germline V gene, CDR1 is MNHEY and CDR2 is SMNVEV (reference sequence). In DNA, the CDR3 is TGTGCCAGCAGCAATTTGCGGACTTTCGCAATCACAGATACGCAGTATTTT. It yields the protein CASSNLRTFAITDTQYF.

The chain has TRBV4-3 and TRBJ1-1; TRBD1 matches 7 bases. Germline lookup yields CDR1 LGHNA and CDR2 YSLEER. This CDR3 has 16 amino acids. Losses at the gene ends were 1 base for V and 5 bases for J; bases not matched to a gene: 10. CDR3 DNA sequence: TGCGCCAGCAGCCAAGGAATGAATAGGGGGCGAACTGAAGCTTTCTTT. It encodes CASSQGMNRGRTEAFF.

V and J are TRBV10-3 and TRBJ2-3; 15 bases fit TRBD2. The germline V gene has CDR1 ENHRY and CDR2 SYGVKD. The V and J ends lost 6 bases and 3 bases, in that order; junction bases with no gene match: 16. There are 20 residues in the CDR3. Here the CDR3 reads CAISRNGLAGGPFGTDTQYF. The CDR3 bases are TGTGCCATCAGCCGAAATGGACTAGCGGGAGGGCCATTTGGGACAGATACGCAGTATTTT.

The chain couples TRBV30 to TRBJ2-3; a weak D match, TRBD2 (6 bases). Trimming stripped 2 bases from V and 4 bases from J, with 19 bases between. The CDR3 totals 16 residues. Germline CDR1 reads GTSNPN; CDR2 reads SVGIG (reference sequence). This CDR3 reads CAWSTGERLEADTQYF. DNA for the CDR3: TGTGCCTGGAGTACCGGAGAGAGACTAGAGGCAGATACGCAGTATTTT.

The chain links TRBV28 to TRBJ1-5; D remains ambiguous. Trimming stripped 3 bases from V and 0 bases from J, with 6 bases between. This CDR3 region has 14 residues. Germline values: CDR1 MDHEN, CDR2 SYDVKM. DNA of the CDR3: TGTGCCAGCAGTTTCCGTAGTAGCAATCAGCCCCAGCATTTT. This translates into CASSFRSSNQPQHF.

This clone was detected only once. The rearrangement joins TRBV19 to TRBJ2-2; D gene ambiguous. CDR3 length equals 14 residues. Trimming took off 7 bases at V and 1 base at J, with 10 bases between the two ends. Germline V gives CDR1 LNHDA, CDR2 SQIVND (reference sequence). The CDR3 sequence is CASKLARNTGELFF. The CDR3 DNA is TGTGCCAGTAAATTGGCCAGGAACACCGGGGAGCTGTTTTTT.

The J gene is TRBJ2-6, the V gene TRBV4-3; tentative D call: TRBD1 (6 bases). Germline CDR1 LGHNA, CDR2 YSLEER. With 0 bases removed from V and 2 bases from J, the gap between germline ends came to 11 bases. The CDR3 has 17 residues. CDR3 coding DNA: TGCGCCAGCAGCCAAGAAGCGCAGGGGACTGGGGCCAACGTCCTGACTTTC. Translating gives CASSQEAQGTGANVLTF.

The chain combines TRBV30 with TRBJ1-1; D not certain. Germline CDR1 GTSNPN, CDR2 SVGIG (reference sequence). The V and J ends lost 0 bases and 7 bases respectively, with 12 bases between them. This CDR3 region has 13 residues. This CDR3 reads CAWSVEGWSEAFF. The CDR3 DNA reads TGTGCCTGGAGTGTTGAGGGCTGGAGTGAAGCTTTCTTT.

The V and J genes are TRBV7-7 and TRBJ2-5; the D gene is possibly TRBD2 (5 bases). The CDR3 sequence is 15 residues long. Trimming removed 5 bases at V and 1 base at J, with 14 bases between. CDR1 is SSHAT and CDR2 is FNYEAQ in the germline V gene (reference sequence). CDR3 nucleotides: TGTGCCAGCAGCCCGACGTCAGGACTCCAAGAGACCCAGTACTTC. Translation: CASSPTSGLQETQYF.

The table lists this clone with a few counts. The chain employs TRBV10-1 and TRBJ2-2; D is unclear. Germline V gene sequence: CDR1 WNHNN, CDR2 SYGVQD (reference sequence). The length of the CDR3 is 13 residues. V lost 5 bases, J lost 4 bases, and 8 bases lay in between. CDR3 in amino acids: CASSLSGTGELFF. The CDR3 nucleotides read TGCGCCAGCAGTTTGAGTGGCACCGGGGAGCTGTTTTTT.

This clone was observed a handful of times. The CDR3 DNA is TGTGCCAGCAGCCGCACTTCAACCGCGAATACGCAGTATTTT. Translation: CASSRTSTANTQYF. This rearrangement joins TRBV6-5 to TRBJ2-3, with unresolved D. V dropped 6 bases and J dropped 7 bases, with 17 bases sitting between them. From germline, CDR1 is MNHEY and CDR2 SVGAGI. The CDR3 sequence is 14 residues long.

The chain carries TRBV6-2 or TRBV6-3 and TRBJ2-1; 7 bases line up with TRBD2. CDR1 is MNHEY, CDR2 SVGEGT, per germline. The CDR3 loop spans 17 amino acids. J gave up 0 bases and V 0 bases, and 5 bases lay outside the gene matches. The CDR3 sequence is CASSYSIGGSSYNEQFF. As DNA, the CDR3 is TGTGCCAGCAGTTACTCGATCGGCGGGAGCTCCTACAATGAGCAGTTCTTC.

The chain carries TRBV7-8 and TRBJ2-7, with D unclear. Trimming cost V 1 base and J 6 bases, with 10 bases left between them. The CDR3 extends over 13 amino acids. CDR1 and CDR2 from the germline V gene are SGHVS and FQNEAQ. CDR3 region: CASSLDLRLEQYF. The DNA of the CDR3 is TGTGCCAGCAGCTTAGATCTCAGGCTCGAGCAGTACTTC.

This clone was detected a few times. The chain carries TRBV2 and TRBJ2-7, with D unresolved. Germline CDR1 and CDR2: SNHLY and FYNNEI. Trimming left V 2 bases short and J 5 bases short, with 10 bases between. The CDR3 runs 13 residues. CDR3 DNA sequence: TGTGCCAGCAGTGAACAGAAAGTCCACGAGCAGTACTTC. Translation: CASSEQKVHEQYF.

The rearrangement links TRBV7-8 to TRBJ1-3, with TRBD1 identical over 8 bases. Per germline, CDR1 SGHVS and CDR2 FQNEAQ. The V segment lost 6 bases and the J segment 4 bases; nucleotides outside the gene matches: 2. This CDR3 region has 13 residues. The CDR3 loop reads CASRTGGGNTIYF. For the CDR3, the DNA is TGTGCCAGCAGAACAGGGGGAGGAAACACCATATATTTT.

This clone has just one count. Other DNA sequences in the same sample also yield this CDR3. The rearrangement joins TRBV5-1 to TRBJ2-2; 7 nucleotides match TRBD2. CDR1 is SGHRS, CDR2 YFSETQ, per germline. With V trimmed by 0 bases and J by 2 bases, 4 bases remained unmatched. The CDR3 sequence is 16 residues long. This CDR3 is CASSLGGRVNTGELFF. The CDR3 nucleotides read TGCGCCAGCAGCTTGGGAGGGAGGGTCAACACCGGGGAGCTGTTTTTT.

The rearrangement uses TRBV5-1 and TRBJ2-2; 9 nucleotides align to TRBD1. V shed 5 bases, J shed 4 bases, and the junction held 12 bases outside the gene matches. CDR1 and CDR2 (germline): SGHRS, YFSETQ. CDR3 length equals 17 residues. The CDR3 nucleotides are TGCGCCAGCAGGGGAGGGACAGGGCGCGCTAGCACCGGGGAGCTGTTTTTT. This encodes CASRGGTGRASTGELFF. Full variable domain (remainder filled in from reference TRBV5-1 and TRBJ2-2): KAGVTQTPRYLIKTRGQQVTLSCSPISGHRSVSWYQQTPGQGLQFLFEYFSETQRNKGNFPGRFSGRQFSNSRSEMNVSTLELGDSALYLCASRGGTGRASTGELFFGEGSRLTVL.

The chain has TRBV27 and TRBJ2-4; 7 nucleotides match TRBD1. V lost 6 bases, J lost 13 bases, and 12 bases stayed unmatched. The CDR3 loop spans 13 amino acids. Per germline, CDR1 MNHEY and CDR2 SMNVEV (reference sequence). The CDR3 DNA sequence: TGTGCCAGCAGCCCTAGGAACCGGGACAGACAGTACTTC. As protein: CASSPRNRDRQYF.

The V and J genes are TRBV5-1 and TRBJ2-3; TRBD2 agrees at 9 bases. The length of the CDR3 is 17 residues. Per germline, CDR1 SGHRS and CDR2 YFSETQ. V shed 2 bases, J shed 2 bases, and the junction held 9 bases outside the gene matches. The CDR3 loop is CASSFTATSGSTDTQYF. The CDR3 DNA sequence: TGCGCCAGCAGCTTTACCGCGACTAGCGGCTCCACAGATACGCAGTATTTT.

This chain joins TRBV4-2 and TRBJ2-2; the match to TRBD2 covers 10 bases. J gave up 6 bases and V 0 bases, and 10 bases lay outside the gene matches. Germline V gives CDR1 LGHNA, CDR2 YNFKEQ. The CDR3 contains 18 residues. CDR3 DNA: TGTGCCAGCAGCCAAGAAAAACTAGCGGGATTTTACTCCGGGGAGCTGTTTTTT. It yields the protein CASSQEKLAGFYSGELFF.

The chain combines TRBV24-1 with TRBJ2-5, with 8 positions matching TRBD1. Germline CDR1 reads KGHDR; CDR2 reads SFDVKD. V trimming: 4 bases; J trimming: 2 bases; junction bases outside the gene matches: 11. The CDR3 runs 17 residues. In nucleotides, the CDR3 is TGTGCCACCAGTGACCGAGGACAGGGAAAGGCGCAAGAGACCCAGTACTTC. Its translation is CATSDRGQGKAQETQYF.

This clone has ten or more counts. J is TRBJ2-2 and V is TRBV9; D is ambiguous. This CDR3 is 15 amino acids long. Germline V gene sequence: CDR1 SGDLS, CDR2 YYNGEE. Trimming removed 0 bases at V and 4 bases at J, with 10 bases between. Here the CDR3 reads CASSVAAPGTGELFF. CDR3 nucleotides: TGTGCCAGCAGCGTAGCCGCCCCGGGCACCGGGGAGCTGTTTTTT.

This chain joins TRBV6-6 and TRBJ2-7; 10 nucleotides align to TRBD1. In germline, CDR1 is MNHNY, CDR2 SVGAGI (reference sequence). The CDR3 is 14 residues long. With 5 bases clipped from V and 6 bases from J, the junction kept 7 bases outside the gene matches. The CDR3 loop is CASSLDRGQIEQYF. In DNA, the CDR3 is TGTGCCAGCAGTCTAGACAGGGGGCAGATCGAGCAGTACTTC.

V usage is TRBV18 and J usage is TRBJ1-2, with D maybe TRBD1 (6 bases). CDR3 length equals 15 residues. Trimming cost V 4 bases and J 3 bases, with 15 bases left between them. In germline, CDR1 is KGHSH, CDR2 LQKENI. The CDR3 protein is CASSRLDSTYYGYTF. In DNA, the CDR3 is TGTGCCAGCTCACGCTTGGACAGTACCTACTATGGCTACACCTTC.